This T cell receptor beta chain was identified in a study of CD4+ T cells in melanoma. V was clipped by 1 base and J by 0 bases, with 7 bases between them. Germline CDR1 reads KGHSH; CDR2 reads LQKENI. The CDR3 is made up of 15 amino acids. Worth noting for this clone: Its target is not known.

Libraries were prepared by immunoSEQ multiplex PCR; TCRdb keeps only in-frame clonotypes and omits some of them. This table holds 55,000 or so clones, more than 60% found once. Overall study results and limits: In melanoma, neoantigen-specific CD4+ T cells reportedly differed in differentiation state.

The V and J genes are TRBV18 and TRBJ1-5; tentatively, D is TRBD1 (5 bases). This clonotype was obtained from a human donor with melanoma. Sequences were obtained from tumor tissue. CDR3 in DNA: TGTGCCAGCTCACCACTGACAGATAGCAATCAGCCCCAGCATTTT. Encoded protein: CASSPLTDSNQPQHF. Drawing the rest from reference TRBV18 and TRBJ1-5, the complete variable domain is NAGVMQNPRHLVRRRGQEARLRCSPMKGHSHVYWYRQLPEEGLKFMVYLQKENIIDESGMPKERFSAEFPKEGPSILRIQQVVRGDSAAYFCASSPLTDSNQPQHFGDGTRLSIL.